This T cell receptor (beta chain) was profiled in a study of CD8+CD57+ T cells in acquired aplastic anemia. The wider study: Isolated CD4+ and CD8+ cells, once sorted, yielded DNA averaging about 3 ug.

This clonotype is labeled medium-sized. Profiles of TCR beta VDJ and CDR3 were generated from a genomic DNA template. A single record per CDR3 protein comes from TCRdb applying MiXCR to the reads. The sample has some 45,000 distinct CDR3 sequences, around 63% seen once. V shed 1 base and J shed 7 bases, with 8 bases lying between them. CDR3 size: 14 residues. Material: sorted CD4+, CD8+, or CD8+CD57+ T cells (not recorded which) from PBMCs. This sequence was found in a human donor in good health, serving as a control. The V and J genes are TRBV12-3 or TRBV12-4 and TRBJ1-6, with no clear D. CDR3 amino acids: CASSLGGPNSPLHF. The CDR3 nucleotides are TGTGCCAGCAGTTTAGGAGGGCCAAATTCACCCCTCCACTTT.